The 4 T cell receptor beta chains below were found in one sample sequenced in a study of tumor-infiltrating lymphocytes in primary liver carcinoma. The blood RNA (from unsorted whole blood) was obtained, and germline DNA was also extracted. Production of TCR beta cDNA used around 500 ng total RNA together with a constant-region primer. A slightly modified ARM-PCR protocol with three nested multiplex PCR rounds produced these TCR beta libraries. Running 9 to 11 cycles apiece, the first two PCR rounds relied on TRBV1-TRBV30 forward primers together with a C-beta reverse primer. TCRdb reanalysed the multiplex PCR reads using MiXCR and keeps one entry per CDR3 protein. Here the sample spans fewer than 400,000 distinct CDR3 sequences, about three fifths being singletons. The sample comprised peripheral blood. The receptors come from a woman in her twenties or thirties with primary liver carcinoma and hepatitis B virus infection.

As for this clonotype: A much more abundant neighbour one base away suggests this may be a read error. J is TRBJ2-3 and V is TRBV10-2, with D maybe TRBD1 (5 bases). Germline CDR1 and CDR2: WSHSY and SAAADI. This CDR3 region has 12 residues. The CDR3 DNA is TGCGCCAGCGCATGGGGCACAGATATGCAGTATTTT. The encoded protein is CASAWGTDMQYF.

The chain's CDR3 is CASKRTGNEKLFF. CDR3 DNA sequence: TGTGCCAGCAAGCGGACAGGGAATGAAAAACTGTTTTTT. This chain joins TRBV25-1 and TRBJ1-4; 8 bases fit TRBD1. This CDR3 comprises 13 residues. The germline V gene encodes CDR1 MGHDK and CDR2 SYGVNS. V was pared by 7 bases and J by 5 bases, with 3 bases of the junction left unmatched.

The gene calls are TRBV23-1 and TRBJ2-7; TRBD2 might be the D (5 bases). TRBV23-1 qualifies as an ORF whose function is uncertain. V was clipped by 0 bases and J by 3 bases, with 15 bases between them. The CDR3 is made up of 16 amino acids. CDR3 nucleotide sequence: TGCGCCAGCAGTCAATCTCCACGGACTGATAACTACGAGCAGTACTTC. Its protein is CASSQSPRTDNYEQYF.

Of note for this clonotype: The junction departs from the called germline gene at one end, perhaps through a read error. The CDR3 sequence is CVSSYGSNEQYF. DNA for the CDR3: TGTGTCAGCAGTTACGGGTCTAACGAGCAATACTTC. The rearrangement joins TRBV6-2 or TRBV6-3 to TRBJ2-7; D is undetermined. The germline V gene has CDR1 MNHEY and CDR2 SVGEGT. The CDR3 has 12 amino acids.